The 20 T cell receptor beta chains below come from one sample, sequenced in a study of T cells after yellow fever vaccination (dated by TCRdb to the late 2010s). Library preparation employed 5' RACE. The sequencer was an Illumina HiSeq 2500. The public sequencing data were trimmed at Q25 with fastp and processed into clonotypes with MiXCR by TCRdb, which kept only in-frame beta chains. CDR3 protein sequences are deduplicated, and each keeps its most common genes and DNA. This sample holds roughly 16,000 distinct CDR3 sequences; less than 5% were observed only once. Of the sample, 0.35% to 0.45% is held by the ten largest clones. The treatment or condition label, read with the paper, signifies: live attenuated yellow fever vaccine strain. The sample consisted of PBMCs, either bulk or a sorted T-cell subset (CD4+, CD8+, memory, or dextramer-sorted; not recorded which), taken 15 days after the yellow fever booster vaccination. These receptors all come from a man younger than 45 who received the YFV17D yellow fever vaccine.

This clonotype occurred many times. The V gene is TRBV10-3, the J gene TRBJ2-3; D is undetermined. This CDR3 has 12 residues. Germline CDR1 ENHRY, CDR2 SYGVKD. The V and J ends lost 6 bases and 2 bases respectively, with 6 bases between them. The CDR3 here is CAIRRNTDTQYF. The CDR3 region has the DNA TGTGCCATCAGGAGGAACACAGATACGCAGTATTTT.

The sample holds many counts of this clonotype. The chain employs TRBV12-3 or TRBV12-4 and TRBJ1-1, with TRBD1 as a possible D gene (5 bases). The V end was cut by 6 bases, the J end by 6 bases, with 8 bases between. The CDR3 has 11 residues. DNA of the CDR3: TGTGCCAGCAGGGGGCAAGCTGAAGCTTTCTTT. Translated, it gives CASRGQAEAFF.

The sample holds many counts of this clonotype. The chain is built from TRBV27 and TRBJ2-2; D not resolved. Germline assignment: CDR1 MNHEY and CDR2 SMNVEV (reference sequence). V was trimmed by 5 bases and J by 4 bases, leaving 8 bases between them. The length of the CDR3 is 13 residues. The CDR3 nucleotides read TGTGCCAGCAGTCCCTCACGCACCGGGGAGCTGTTTTTT. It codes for CASSPSRTGELFF.

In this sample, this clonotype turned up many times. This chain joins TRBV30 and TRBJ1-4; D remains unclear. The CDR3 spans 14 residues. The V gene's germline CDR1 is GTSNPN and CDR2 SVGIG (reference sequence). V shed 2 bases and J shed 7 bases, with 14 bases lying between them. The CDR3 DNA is TGTGCCTGGAGTATAGGATCCGGAGGTGAAAAACTGTTTTTT. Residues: CAWSIGSGGEKLFF.

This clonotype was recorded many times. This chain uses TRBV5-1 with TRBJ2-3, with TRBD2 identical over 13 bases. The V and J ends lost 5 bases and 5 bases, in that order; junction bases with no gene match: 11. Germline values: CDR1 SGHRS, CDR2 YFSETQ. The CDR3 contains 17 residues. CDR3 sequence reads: CASREIAGLAGEDTQYF. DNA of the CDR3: TGCGCCAGCAGGGAAATAGCTGGACTAGCGGGAGAAGATACGCAGTATTTT.

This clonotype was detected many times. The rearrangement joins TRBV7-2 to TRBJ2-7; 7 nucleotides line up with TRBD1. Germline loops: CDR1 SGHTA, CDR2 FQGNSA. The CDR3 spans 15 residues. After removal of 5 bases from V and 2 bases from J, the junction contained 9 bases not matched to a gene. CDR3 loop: CASSPGTDETYEQYF. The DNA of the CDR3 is TGTGCCAGCAGCCCGGGGACAGATGAGACCTACGAGCAGTACTTC.

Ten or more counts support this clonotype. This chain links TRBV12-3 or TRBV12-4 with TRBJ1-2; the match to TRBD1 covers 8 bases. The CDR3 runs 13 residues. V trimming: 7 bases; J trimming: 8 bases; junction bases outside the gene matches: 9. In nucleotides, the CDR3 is TGTGCCAGCACGACGGACAGGGAAGGGGGCTACACCTTC. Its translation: CASTTDREGGYTF.

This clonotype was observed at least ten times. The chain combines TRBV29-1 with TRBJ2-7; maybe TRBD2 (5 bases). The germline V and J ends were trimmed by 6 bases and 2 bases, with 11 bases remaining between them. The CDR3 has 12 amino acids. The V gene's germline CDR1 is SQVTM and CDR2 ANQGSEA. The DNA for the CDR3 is TGCAGCGTGGAGGACGGGACCTACGAGCAGTACTTC. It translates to CSVEDGTYEQYF.

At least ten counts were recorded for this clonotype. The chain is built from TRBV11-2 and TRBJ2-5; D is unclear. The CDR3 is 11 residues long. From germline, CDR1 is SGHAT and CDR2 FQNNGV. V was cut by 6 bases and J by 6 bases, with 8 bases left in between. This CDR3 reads CASSMSQTQYF. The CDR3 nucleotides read TGTGCCAGCAGTATGTCCCAGACCCAGTACTTC.

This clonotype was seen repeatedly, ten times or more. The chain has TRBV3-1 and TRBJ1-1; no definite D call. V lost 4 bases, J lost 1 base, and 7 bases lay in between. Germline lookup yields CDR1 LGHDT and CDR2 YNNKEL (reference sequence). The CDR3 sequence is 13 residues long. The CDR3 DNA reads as TGTGCCAGCAGCCCGATGCGGAACACTGAAGCTTTCTTT. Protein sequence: CASSPMRNTEAFF.

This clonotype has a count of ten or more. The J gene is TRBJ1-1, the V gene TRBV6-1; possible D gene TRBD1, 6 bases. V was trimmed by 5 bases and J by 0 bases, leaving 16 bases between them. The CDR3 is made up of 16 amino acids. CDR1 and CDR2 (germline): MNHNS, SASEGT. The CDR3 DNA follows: TGTGCCAGCAGTCAAACATTGACAGGCATGAACACTGAAGCTTTCTTT. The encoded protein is CASSQTLTGMNTEAFF.

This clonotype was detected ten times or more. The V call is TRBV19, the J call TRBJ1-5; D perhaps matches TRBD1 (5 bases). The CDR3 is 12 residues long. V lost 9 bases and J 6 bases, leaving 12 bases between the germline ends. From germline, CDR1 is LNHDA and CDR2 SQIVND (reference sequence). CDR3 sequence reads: CASGGGGQPQHF. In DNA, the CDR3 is TGTGCCAGCGGCGGGGGGGGTCAGCCCCAGCATTTT.

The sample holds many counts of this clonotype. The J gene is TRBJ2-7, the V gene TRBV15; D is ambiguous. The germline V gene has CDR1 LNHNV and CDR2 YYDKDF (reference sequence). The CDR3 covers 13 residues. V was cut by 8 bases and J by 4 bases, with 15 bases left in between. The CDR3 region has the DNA TGTGCCACCGGACGATGGCTACAGTACGAGCAGTACTTC. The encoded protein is CATGRWLQYEQYF.

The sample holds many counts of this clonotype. DNA of the CDR3: TGTGCCAGCGTCTCGAGGGTTCGCAATCAGCCCCAGCATTTT. Translated, it gives CASVSRVRNQPQHF. J is TRBJ1-5 and V is TRBV6-2 or TRBV6-3, with D unresolved. The V and J ends lost 8 bases and 2 bases respectively, with 13 bases between them. Germline CDR1 MNHEY, CDR2 SVGEGT. This CDR3 contains 14 residues.

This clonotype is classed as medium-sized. The CDR3 bases are TGCGCCAGCAGTTTACAGGGGAGCCAGCCCCAGCATTTT. Translating it yields CASSLQGSQPQHF. This sequence joins TRBV10-2 and TRBJ1-5, with 7 bases identical to TRBD1. The CDR3 contains 13 residues. Germline CDR1 reads WSHSY; CDR2 reads SAAADI. V shed 5 bases and J 7 bases; nucleotides not matched to a gene: 5.

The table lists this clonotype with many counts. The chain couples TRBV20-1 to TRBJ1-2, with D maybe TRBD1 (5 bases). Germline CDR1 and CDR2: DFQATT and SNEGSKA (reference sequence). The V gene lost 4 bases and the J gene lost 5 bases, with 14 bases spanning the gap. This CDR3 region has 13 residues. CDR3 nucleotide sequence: TGCAGTGCTACCCTCCCAGGGAAGTATGGCTACACCTTC. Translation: CSATLPGKYGYTF.

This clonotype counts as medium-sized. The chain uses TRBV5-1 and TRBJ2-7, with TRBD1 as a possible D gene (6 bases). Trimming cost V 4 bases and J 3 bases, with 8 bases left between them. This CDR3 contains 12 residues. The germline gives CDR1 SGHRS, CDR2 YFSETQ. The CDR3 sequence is CASSADSYEQYF. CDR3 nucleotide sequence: TGCGCCAGCAGCGCGGACAGCTACGAGCAGTACTTC.

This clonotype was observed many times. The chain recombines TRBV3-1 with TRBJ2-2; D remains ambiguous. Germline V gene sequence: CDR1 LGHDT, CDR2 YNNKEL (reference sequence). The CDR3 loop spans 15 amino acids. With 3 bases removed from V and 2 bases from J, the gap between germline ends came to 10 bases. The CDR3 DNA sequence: TGTGCCAGCAGCCATGGGCCTCTAAACACCGGGGAGCTGTTTTTT. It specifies CASSHGPLNTGELFF.

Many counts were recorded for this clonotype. CDR3 sequence reads: CASSPSGGEGEKLFF. CDR3 DNA sequence: TGTGCCAGCAGTCCATCAGGCGGGGAGGGTGAAAAACTGTTTTTT. The V and J genes are TRBV6-5 and TRBJ1-4; D gene uncertain. The V gene's germline CDR1 is MNHEY and CDR2 SVGAGI. Trimming removed 5 bases from V and 7 bases from J, with 17 bases in between. The CDR3 totals 15 residues.

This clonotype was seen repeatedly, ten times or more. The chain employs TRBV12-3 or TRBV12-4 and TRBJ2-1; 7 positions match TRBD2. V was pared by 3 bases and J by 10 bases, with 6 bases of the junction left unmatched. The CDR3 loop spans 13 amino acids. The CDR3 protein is CASSFRGVSEQFF. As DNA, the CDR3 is TGTGCCAGCAGTTTCCGGGGGGTGTCGGAGCAGTTCTTC.